Below, 15 T cell receptor beta chains from the same sample are listed, as sequenced in a study of blood T cell repertoires in COVID-19. TCRdb keeps only in-frame clones here, not all; method: immunoSEQ multiplex PCR. The sample shows 150,000 to 200,000 clones, 88% of them seen only once. Sequencing was performed on PBMCs or T cells enriched from blood (not recorded which). Receptor source: a woman aged 18 to 35 who had recovered from COVID-19.

This clone appeared once. This chain connects TRBV12-3 or TRBV12-4 to TRBJ1-1; unclear D gene. The CDR3 is 12 amino acids. V was shortened by 5 bases and J by 0 bases, with 4 bases between the two germline ends. The CDR3 sequence is CASSPLNTEAFF. The CDR3 nucleotides read TGTGCCAGCAGTCCATTGAACACTGAAGCTTTCTTT.

The chain links TRBV7-9 to TRBJ1-1; 7 positions agree with TRBD1. CDR3 length: 14 residues. The V segment lost 5 bases and the J segment 8 bases; nucleotides outside the gene matches: 11. CDR1 and CDR2 (germline): SEHNR, FQNEAQ (reference sequence). The CDR3, as DNA: TGTGCCAGCAGCCTAAGCTACAGGGGTTTGGAAGCTTTCTTT. This sequence encodes CASSLSYRGLEAFF.

The chain recombines TRBV9 with TRBJ2-5; D may be TRBD1 (6 bases). Germline CDR1 SGDLS, CDR2 YYNGEE. This CDR3 has 16 amino acids. V was shortened by 0 bases and J by 2 bases, with 14 bases between the two germline ends. This chain's CDR3 is CASSVAMGARQETQYF. The DNA of the CDR3 is TGTGCCAGCAGCGTAGCTATGGGGGCTCGACAAGAGACCCAGTACTTC.

This chain connects TRBV11-3 to TRBJ2-5; 10 nucleotides align to TRBD2. This CDR3 is built from 15 residues. V was clipped by 5 bases and J by 1 base; unmatched bases: 4. Germline V gene lookup returns CDR1 SGHNT and CDR2 YENEEA. The CDR3: CASSTGLATQETQYF. In DNA, the CDR3 is TGTGCCAGCAGCACGGGACTAGCGACCCAAGAGACCCAGTACTTC.

J is TRBJ1-2 and V is TRBV2, with a weak D call TRBD1 (6 bases). Looked up from germline, CDR1 is SNHLY and CDR2 is FYNNEI. This CDR3 region has 16 residues. V lost 6 bases and J 3 bases, leaving 20 bases between the germline ends. As DNA, the CDR3 is TGTGCCAGCAGGGACCTTGGACAGACCATTGACTATGGCTACACCTTC. It codes for CASRDLGQTIDYGYTF.

This chain joins TRBV11-2 and TRBJ2-5; TRBD2 matches at 8 bases. The CDR3 runs to 17 residues. Trimming removed 2 bases from V and 2 bases from J; junction bases left unmatched: 10. Per germline, CDR1 SGHAT and CDR2 FQNNGV. The CDR3 nucleotides are TGTGCCAGCAGCTTATTCGGTGTTAGCGGGGTACAAGAGACCCAGTACTTC. This encodes CASSLFGVSGVQETQYF.

This chain connects TRBV14 to TRBJ2-5; 9 positions match TRBD2. Losses at the gene ends were 8 bases for V and 5 bases for J; bases not matched to a gene: 9. Germline CDR1 reads SGHDN; CDR2 reads FVKESK. This CDR3 has 14 amino acids. The chain's CDR3 is CASRGGAGGETQYF. CDR3 coding DNA: TGTGCCAGCCGCGGGGGGGCAGGCGGGGAGACCCAGTACTTC.

This chain links TRBV6-5 with TRBJ1-2, with 8 positions matching TRBD1. The CDR3 contains 14 residues. Trimming cost V 6 bases and J 4 bases; bases outside gene matches: 7. Per germline, CDR1 MNHEY and CDR2 SVGAGI. For the CDR3, the DNA is TGTGCCAGCAGAAAACCGGGACAGGTCTATGGCTACACCTTC. This sequence encodes CASRKPGQVYGYTF.

The V gene is TRBV30, the J gene TRBJ2-7; maybe TRBD1 (7 bases). This CDR3 is 13 amino acids long. The V gene lost 4 bases and the J gene lost 7 bases, with 17 bases spanning the gap. Germline values: CDR1 GTSNPN, CDR2 SVGIG (reference sequence). The CDR3 DNA sequence: TGTGCCTGGACGGAGGGGGCCACGGGGGAGCAGTACTTC. The encoded protein is CAWTEGATGEQYF. The full variable domain, in which reference TRBV30 and TRBJ2-7 provide the parts outside the CDR3, is SQTIHQWPATLVQPVGSPLSLECTVEGTSNPNLYWYRQAAGRGLQLLFYSVGIGQISSEVPQNLSASRPQDRQFILSSKKLLLSDSGFYLCAWTEGATGEQYFGPGTRLTVT.

This rearrangement joins TRBV5-1 to TRBJ1-1; 8 nucleotides match TRBD1. The junction had 4 bases not matched to a gene; V was cut back by 1 base and J by 2 bases. CDR1 and CDR2 (germline): SGHRS, YFSETQ. The CDR3 consists of 15 residues. The CDR3 sequence is CASSLTGGDNTEAFF. The CDR3 DNA is TGCGCCAGCAGCTTGACAGGGGGAGATAACACTGAAGCTTTCTTT.

J is TRBJ2-7 and V is TRBV29-1, with 7 bases matching TRBD2. Trimming at V came to 4 bases and at J to 3 bases, leaving 6 bases not matched to a gene. This CDR3 contains 13 residues. Germline CDR1 is SQVTM and CDR2 is ANQGSEA. The CDR3 spells CSVGRSGVYEQYF. CDR3 DNA sequence: TGCAGCGTTGGCCGAAGCGGGGTCTACGAGCAGTACTTC.

As regards this clone: The junction departs from the called germline gene at one end, perhaps through a read error. V and J are TRBV5-1 and TRBJ2-2; 7 bases line up with TRBD1. The CDR3 has 15 residues. Looked up from germline, CDR1 is SGHRS and CDR2 is YFSETQ. The DNA of the CDR3 is TGCGCCAGCAGTGTCGACAGGGCGAAGACCGGGGAGCTGTTTTTT. This gives the protein CASSVDRAKTGELFF.

The chain links TRBV10-1 to TRBJ2-3, with D unresolved. This CDR3 is built from 13 residues. V lost 5 bases and J lost 3, with 9 bases in between. Germline V gives CDR1 WNHNN, CDR2 SYGVQD (reference sequence). DNA of the CDR3: TGCGCCAGCAGTAAAGAGGCGACAGATACGCAGTATTTT. Protein product: CASSKEATDTQYF.

J is TRBJ2-7 and V is TRBV7-9, with D maybe TRBD1 (6 bases). Germline V gene lookup returns CDR1 SEHNR and CDR2 FQNEAQ (reference sequence). This CDR3 has 14 residues. The V and J ends lost 1 base and 6 bases respectively, with 13 bases between them. CDR3 DNA sequence: TGTGCCAGCAGCTTAGACAGGGACAAGGGCGAGCAGTACTTC. It is translated as CASSLDRDKGEQYF.

The V and J genes are TRBV5-1 and TRBJ2-2; TRBD2 might be the D (6 bases). In germline, CDR1 is SGHRS, CDR2 YFSETQ. The CDR3 is 14 residues long. With 4 bases removed from V and 3 bases from J, the gap between germline ends came to 10 bases. DNA for the CDR3: TGCGCCAGCAGCGGGGACTTTCACACCGGGGAGCTGTTTTTT. Translating gives CASSGDFHTGELFF.